This note documents a single T cell receptor beta chain sequence. This entry is derived from a study of blood T cell repertoires in COVID-19. Produced via immunoSEQ multiplex PCR; TCRdb's table is partial and in-frame only. The table lists under 150,000 clones, roughly 85% of them singletons. The CDR3 loop spans 16 amino acids. The germline gives CDR1 LGHDT, CDR2 YNNKEL (reference sequence). V was pared by 1 base and J by 7 bases, with 17 bases between. The chain combines TRBV3-1 (or the pseudogene TRBV3-2) with TRBJ1-3, with D possibly being TRBD1 (6 bases). The TCR originated in a woman aged 55 to 70 with COVID-19, enrolled during active disease. Sequenced input: peripheral blood. The CDR3: CASSQARQGQFNTIYF. In nucleotides, the CDR3 is TGTGCCAGCAGCCAAGCGCGGCAGGGACAATTCAACACCATATATTTT.